The T cell receptor (beta chain) under discussion was sequenced for a study of kidney transplant recipient with SARS-CoV-2 infection. A single record per CDR3 protein comes from TCRdb applying MiXCR to the reads. The sample carries approximately 250,000 distinct CDR3 sequences, around 26% recorded once. The CDR3 is 15 amino acids. Germline CDR1 is MNHEY and CDR2 is SVGEGT. Trimming took off 2 bases at V and 8 bases at J, with 18 bases between the two ends. This clonotype has ten or more counts. Sequencing was performed on a blood sample, taken at baseline and on day 111 from a kidney transplant recipient. The clonotype originates from a male patient aged 30 to 40 who had COVID-19 and was a kidney transplant recipient. Some of these T cells may belong to the graft donor. The rearrangement uses TRBV6-2 or TRBV6-3 and TRBJ1-2; D remains ambiguous. The CDR3 loop reads CASSYQAEGQGGYTF. CDR3 sequence (DNA): TGTGCCAGCAGTTACCAGGCGGAGGGCCAAGGAGGCTACACCTTC.